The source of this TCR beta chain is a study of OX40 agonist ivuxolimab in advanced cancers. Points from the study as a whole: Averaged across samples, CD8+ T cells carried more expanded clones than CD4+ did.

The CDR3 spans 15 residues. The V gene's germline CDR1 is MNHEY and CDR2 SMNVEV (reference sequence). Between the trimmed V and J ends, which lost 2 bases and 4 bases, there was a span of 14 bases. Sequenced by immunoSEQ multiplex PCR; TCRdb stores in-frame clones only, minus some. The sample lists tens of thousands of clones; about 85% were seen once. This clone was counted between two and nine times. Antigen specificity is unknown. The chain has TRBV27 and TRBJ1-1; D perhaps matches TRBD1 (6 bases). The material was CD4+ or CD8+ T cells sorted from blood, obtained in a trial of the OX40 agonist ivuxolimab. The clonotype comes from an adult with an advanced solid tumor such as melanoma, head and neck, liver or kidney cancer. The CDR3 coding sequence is TGTGCCAGCAGTTTAAGGGGGGCTTGGATCACTGAAGCTTTCTTT. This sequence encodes CASSLRGAWITEAFF.